This entry lists 29 T cell receptor beta chains sequenced from one sample in a study of response to subunit inactivated influenza vaccine. One entry per CDR3 protein results from TCRdb running MiXCR on the RT-PCR reads. Here the sample spans about 570,000 distinct CDR3 sequences, 11% being singletons. The data were also submitted as part of a second study, on T cells expressing NK-cell markers. This second report adds: A 5'RACE template switching approach incorporating UMIs was used to make TCR beta cDNA.

Sequenced here: PBMCs from blood, sampled on the day of vaccination. The receptors derive from a man between 45 and 60 years old who received an inactivated influenza vaccine.

The chain links TRBV10-3 to TRBJ2-1; 12 positions agree with TRBD2. This CDR3 has 15 residues. V dropped 6 bases and J dropped 8; count of bases not matched to a gene: 8. CDR1 is ENHRY, CDR2 SYGVKD, per germline. For the CDR3, the DNA is TGTGCCATCAGCTTACTAGCGGGGGGCGGCTATGAGCAGTTCTTC. This gives the protein CAISLLAGGGYEQFF.

At least ten counts were recorded for this clonotype. The chain is built from TRBV18 and TRBJ2-7, with TRBD1 as a possible D gene (5 bases). The CDR3 covers 14 residues. The V gene's germline CDR1 is KGHSH and CDR2 LQKENI. The V and J ends lost 3 bases and 5 bases respectively, with 14 bases between them. The CDR3 protein is CASSPVQGSHEQYF. The CDR3 DNA follows: TGTGCCAGCTCACCCGTGCAGGGTAGCCACGAGCAGTACTTC. The variable domain in full, with the rest retrieved from reference TRBV18 and TRBJ2-7, is NAGVMQNPRHLVRRRGQEARLRCSPMKGHSHVYWYRQLPEEGLKFMVYLQKENIIDESGMPKERFSAEFPKEGPSILRIQQVVRGDSAAYFCASSPVQGSHEQYFGPGTRLTVT.

V usage is TRBV7-2 and J usage is TRBJ2-5; 10 nucleotides align to TRBD2. The CDR3 consists of 16 residues. Losses at the gene ends were 1 base for V and 3 bases for J; bases not matched to a gene: 5. Germline assignment: CDR1 SGHTA and CDR2 FQGNSA. The CDR3 nucleotides are TGTGCCAGCAGCTTAGTCGCTAGCGGGAGAAAAGAGACCCAGTACTTC. As protein: CASSLVASGRKETQYF. The full variable domain, rest sourced from reference TRBV7-2 and TRBJ2-5, is GAGVSQSPSNKVTEKGKDVELRCDPISGHTALYWYRQSLGQGLEFLIYFQGNSAPDKSGLPSDRFSAERTGGSVSTLTIQRTQQEDSAVYLCASSLVASGRKETQYFGPGTRLLVL.

The CDR3 nucleotides are TGTGCCAGCATGCGGCAATGGGGAGAGACCCAGTACTTC. Its protein is CASMRQWGETQYF. V usage is TRBV27 and J usage is TRBJ2-5, with D unresolved. The CDR3 spans 13 residues. Trimming cost V 7 bases and J 4 bases, with 13 bases left between them. The germline V gene has CDR1 MNHEY and CDR2 SMNVEV (reference sequence).

V and J are TRBV7-3 and TRBJ2-1; tentative D call: TRBD2 (6 bases). CDR1 is SGHTA, CDR2 FQGTGA, per germline. The length of the CDR3 is 14 residues. Trimming took 5 bases from V and 10 from J, leaving 18 bases between them. The CDR3 protein is CASSPDSEGLEQFF. In nucleotides, the CDR3 is TGTGCCAGCAGCCCGGACTCGGAGGGGTTAGAGCAGTTCTTC.

This clonotype appeared many times. The rearrangement uses TRBV20-1 and TRBJ2-1; D possibly matches TRBD1 or TRBD2 (5 bases each). From germline, CDR1 is DFQATT and CDR2 SNEGSKA (reference sequence). The germline V and J ends were trimmed by 6 bases and 14 bases, with 17 bases remaining between them. This CDR3 is 11 amino acids long. CDR3 in DNA: TGCAGTGCCCGGGACCAGCCGAAAGAGTTCTTC. This sequence encodes CSARDQPKEFF.

The chain has TRBV5-1 and TRBJ2-2; D is possibly TRBD1 (5 bases). V lost 0 bases, J lost 2 bases, and 8 bases lay in between. Germline CDR1 SGHRS, CDR2 YFSETQ. This CDR3 is 15 amino acids long. The CDR3 nucleotides read TGCGCCAGCAGCTTGGGACAGCATAACACCGGGGAGCTGTTTTTT. Encoded protein: CASSLGQHNTGELFF.

This clonotype occurred a few times. V and J are TRBV5-1 and TRBJ2-5, with 8 bases fitting TRBD1. The germline V gene encodes CDR1 SGHRS and CDR2 YFSETQ. Trimming removed 0 bases from V and 4 bases from J; junction bases left unmatched: 5. The CDR3 consists of 15 residues. Written as DNA, the CDR3 is TGCGCCAGCAGCTTGGCACCGACAGGGGCAGAGACCCAGTACTTC. This sequence encodes CASSLAPTGAETQYF. Filled out from reference TRBV5-1 and TRBJ2-5, the complete variable domain reads KAGVTQTPRYLIKTRGQQVTLSCSPISGHRSVSWYQQTPGQGLQFLFEYFSETQRNKGNFPGRFSGRQFSNSRSEMNVSTLELGDSALYLCASSLAPTGAETQYFGPGTRLLVL.

This clonotype was counted only a few times. The V and J genes are TRBV10-3 and TRBJ2-6; tentatively, D is TRBD1 (6 bases). The length of the CDR3 is 16 residues. Per germline, CDR1 ENHRY and CDR2 SYGVKD. Trimming took 6 bases from V and 0 from J, leaving 12 bases between them. CDR3 nucleotides: TGTGCCATCAGCTTAGGACAGTTCTCTGGGGCCAACGTCCTGACTTTC. Protein sequence: CAISLGQFSGANVLTF.

This chain uses TRBV21-1 with TRBJ2-1; TRBD2, the D gene given by the table, was not confirmed from the DNA. TRBV21-1 is assigned pseudogene status. There are 17 residues in the CDR3. CDR3 protein: CASSKHPSGSSYNEQFF. CDR3 sequence (DNA): TGTGCCAGCAGCAAACACCCGAGCGGATCCTCCTACAATGAGCAGTTCTTC.

This clonotype was seen a few times. The J gene is TRBJ2-2, the V gene TRBV7-2; the match to TRBD2 covers 7 bases. V lost 0 bases to trimming and J lost 6 bases; unmatched junction nucleotides: 10. Per germline, CDR1 SGHTA and CDR2 FQGNSA. The CDR3 totals 17 residues. The CDR3 region is CASSLASGLPSPGELFF. CDR3 sequence (DNA): TGTGCCAGCAGCTTAGCTTCGGGACTACCTTCTCCCGGGGAGCTGTTTTTT.

This clonotype showed up many times. The genes are TRBV12-3 or TRBV12-4 and TRBJ1-3; the D gene is possibly TRBD1 (5 bases). The CDR3 contains 13 residues. The V end lost 7 bases, the J end lost 4 bases, and 11 bases lay between the germline ends. The CDR3 region has the DNA TGTGCCAGCACCAGGGACCGCGGAAACACCATATATTTT. This sequence encodes CASTRDRGNTIYF.

This chain joins TRBV7-9 and TRBJ1-1, with 7 bases fitting TRBD1. Trimming at V came to 7 bases and at J to 0 bases, leaving 14 bases not matched to a gene. This CDR3 region has 17 residues. CDR1 SEHNR and CDR2 FQNEAQ come from the germline V gene (reference sequence). The CDR3 sequence: CASMDRTGNPMNTEAFF. Here the CDR3 DNA reads TGTGCCAGCATGGACCGGACAGGAAACCCCATGAACACTGAAGCTTTCTTT.

The rearrangement links TRBV6-1 to TRBJ2-5; D remains ambiguous. V lost 4 bases and J lost 0, with 6 bases in between. Germline V CDR1 and CDR2: MNHNS, SASEGT. This CDR3 comprises 13 residues. The DNA of the CDR3 is TGTGCCAGCAGTGCGGACCACCAAGAGACCCAGTACTTC. This encodes CASSADHQETQYF.

This chain links TRBV12-3 or TRBV12-4 with TRBJ2-1; 7 bases agree with TRBD2. CDR3 length: 15 amino acids. V shed 2 bases, J shed 4 bases, and the junction held 5 bases outside the gene matches. The DNA of the CDR3 is TGTGCCAGCAGTTTAAGGGACTATTCTTACAATGAGCAGTTCTTC. It specifies CASSLRDYSYNEQFF.

This clonotype was detected a few times. Here the CDR3 reads CASSPGLDRSNQPQHF. In nucleotides, the CDR3 is TGCGCCAGCAGCCCGGGGCTCGACAGAAGCAATCAGCCCCAGCATTTT. This chain connects TRBV5-1 to TRBJ1-5; D possibly corresponds to TRBD1 (5 bases). V gave up 4 bases and J gave up 1 base, with 15 bases separating them. This CDR3 comprises 16 residues. Per the germline V gene, CDR1 is SGHRS and CDR2 is YFSETQ.

This sequence joins TRBV6-5 and TRBJ2-1; D is undetermined. V shed 4 bases and J shed 5 bases, with 9 bases lying between them. The length of the CDR3 is 13 residues. CDR1 is MNHEY and CDR2 is SVGAGI in the germline V gene. CDR3 DNA: TGTGCCAGCAGTTCGAGCAACCACAATGAGCAGTTCTTC. Its translation is CASSSSNHNEQFF.

This clonotype has only a few counts. The J gene is TRBJ2-1, the V gene TRBV7-2; D is perhaps TRBD2 (5 bases). Germline V gives CDR1 SGHTA, CDR2 FQGNSA. Trimming left V 1 base short and J 12 bases short, with 13 bases between. The CDR3 length is 13 residues. The CDR3 sequence: CASSLERSGGQFF. CDR3 nucleotides: TGTGCCAGCAGCTTAGAACGGTCTGGAGGGCAGTTCTTC.

This clonotype was observed at least ten times. J is TRBJ2-4 and V is TRBV4-2; no clear D gene. The CDR3 totals 14 residues. CDR1 and CDR2 (germline): LGHNA, YNFKEQ. V dropped 1 base and J dropped 0 bases, with 4 bases sitting between them. The DNA for the CDR3 is TGTGCCAGCAGCCAAGTGCTAGCCAAAAACATTCAGTACTTC. Translation: CASSQVLAKNIQYF.

This clonotype was observed many times. This rearrangement joins TRBV5-1 to TRBJ2-3; no definite D call. The CDR3 consists of 15 residues. V lost 1 base and J lost 7, with 16 bases in between. The germline V gene encodes CDR1 SGHRS and CDR2 YFSETQ. CDR3 nucleotides: TGCGCCAGCAGCTTGAGGGAAGGAACCCGGAATACGCAGTATTTT. It specifies CASSLREGTRNTQYF.

This clonotype was seen repeatedly, ten times or more. The chain joins TRBV4-3 to TRBJ2-5, with D tentatively TRBD2 (6 bases). There are 15 residues in the CDR3. Germline-derived CDR1 and CDR2 are LGHNA and YSLEER. V was shortened by 0 bases and J by 5 bases, with 13 bases between the two germline ends. The CDR3 loop is CASSQDRLAWETQYF. The CDR3 DNA sequence: TGCGCCAGCAGCCAAGATAGGCTAGCGTGGGAGACCCAGTACTTC.

There are a few counts of this clonotype. This sequence joins TRBV5-1 and TRBJ2-4, with unresolved D. Germline CDR1 reads SGHRS; CDR2 reads YFSETQ. The CDR3 has 14 amino acids. Trimming shortened V by 4 bases and J by 8 bases, and 16 bases separated the two germline ends. CDR3 sequence (DNA): TGCGCCAGCAGCACCCAGTCCCCGCCCGACATTCAGTACTTC. It specifies CASSTQSPPDIQYF.

This clonotype was counted only a few times. The chain combines TRBV6-5 with TRBJ2-2; 9 nucleotides align to TRBD1. Germline CDR1 reads MNHEY; CDR2 reads SVGAGI. Trimming cost V 3 bases and J 1 base; bases outside gene matches: 9. CDR3 length: 18 residues. The CDR3 DNA is TGTGCCAGCAGTTATCGGACAGGGGACCTTCTGAACACCGGGGAGCTGTTTTTT. Translation gives CASSYRTGDLLNTGELFF.

V gene TRBV20-1 combines with J gene TRBJ1-1; 7 bases fit TRBD1. CDR3 size: 13 residues. V trimming: 3 bases; J trimming: 5 bases; junction bases outside the gene matches: 6. Germline CDR1 DFQATT, CDR2 SNEGSKA (reference sequence). This chain's CDR3 is CSASRQGRTEAFF. CDR3 DNA: TGCAGTGCTAGTCGACAGGGACGAACTGAAGCTTTCTTT.

The DNA for the CDR3 is TGTGCCAGCAGCCAAGGGGTAGGGTTTGAGCAGTTCTTC. Its translation is CASSQGVGFEQFF. This chain joins TRBV3-1 and TRBJ2-1; D gene uncertain. The V and J ends lost 1 base and 9 bases respectively, with 10 bases between them. The CDR3 covers 13 residues. Germline-derived CDR1 and CDR2 are LGHDT and YNNKEL (reference sequence).

The rearrangement joins TRBV12-3 or TRBV12-4 to TRBJ1-1, with D possibly being TRBD1 (6 bases). The V end lost 7 bases, the J end lost 1 base, and 16 bases lay between the germline ends. This CDR3 has 15 amino acids. CDR3 DNA sequence: TGTGCCAGCACCCCCAACAAAGGGGGGAACACTGAAGCTTTCTTT. Translated: CASTPNKGGNTEAFF.

This clonotype was observed at least ten times. The J gene is TRBJ2-7, the V gene TRBV7-9; TRBD2 agrees at 14 bases. The CDR3 totals 16 residues. Germline V gives CDR1 SEHNR, CDR2 FQNEAQ (reference sequence). Germline trimming cut 5 bases from V and 5 bases from J; bases unmatched to any gene: 8. The CDR3 here is CASSPAPGLAGDEQYF. In nucleotides, the CDR3 is TGTGCCAGCAGCCCAGCACCGGGACTAGCGGGAGACGAGCAGTACTTC.

The DNA of the CDR3 is TGTGCCAGCAGTTTAACCGGGTCTCTCGCCAACGAGCAGTACTTC. Protein sequence: CASSLTGSLANEQYF. This chain uses TRBV12-3 or TRBV12-4 with TRBJ2-7; no reliable D call. V lost 2 bases and J lost 5, with 16 bases in between. The CDR3 is 15 amino acids.

V and J are TRBV2 and TRBJ2-6; 7 nucleotides agree with TRBD2. V was clipped by 6 bases and J by 1 base; unmatched bases: 3. This CDR3 contains 15 residues. CDR1 is SNHLY, CDR2 FYNNEI, per germline. CDR3 bases: TGTGCCAGCAGGCGGGAGTATTCTGGGGCCAACGTCCTGACTTTC. This sequence encodes CASRREYSGANVLTF.